This entry lists 16 T cell receptor beta chains sequenced from one sample in a study of tumor and adjacent non-tumor tissue in lung cancer. This sample's RNA came from whole unsorted tissue. A modified ARM-PCR protocol with three rounds of nested PCR amplified TCRbeta. A single record per CDR3 protein comes from TCRdb applying MiXCR to the multiplex PCR reads. The data show about 90,000 distinct CDR3 sequences, with 61% seen just once and more than 14% held by the top ten. Material for sequencing was lung tumor tissue. The receptor set was obtained from a man between 65 and 80 years old with non-small cell lung cancer.

As regards this clonotype: The germline gene is not matched at one end of the junction; a read error may be the cause. The rearrangement links TRBV7-9 to TRBJ2-1; no clear D. CDR3 length equals 14 residues. Germline CDR1 reads SEHNR; CDR2 reads FQNEAQ (reference sequence). The CDR3 DNA sequence: TGTGCCAGCAGTTTTTCTACAGTCTACAGTGAGCAGTTCTTC. Translating it yields CASSFSTVYSEQFF.

This clonotype came up a few times. V gene TRBV20-1 combines with J gene TRBJ2-4, with 8 bases that match TRBD2. Germline-derived CDR1 and CDR2 are DFQATT and SNEGSKA (reference sequence). The CDR3 has 13 residues. V gave up 6 bases and J gave up 9 bases; unmatched junction bases: 10. The CDR3 DNA sequence: TGCAGTGCCCCCCCCGGGGGGGCAGGCATTCAGTACTTC. The encoded protein is CSAPPGGAGIQYF.

As to this clonotype: At one boundary the junction diverges from the germline segment, which might be a read error. This chain joins TRBV6-2 or TRBV6-3 and TRBJ2-3; 8 bases fit TRBD2. The CDR3 totals 19 residues. The germline CDR1 and CDR2 sequences are MNHEY and SVGEGT. The DNA of the CDR3 is TGTACCAGCAGCTTTCCCGGGACCCGGGGGGGGCCGATTGCGGATACGCAGTATTTT. Translated, it gives CTSSFPGTRGGPIADTQYF.

Concerning this clonotype itself: A much larger clone differs by one base, so this may be a read error. A read error is likely, as this CDR3 ends without the conserved phenylalanine or tryptophan. The V and J genes are TRBV4-1 and TRBJ1-2, with D perhaps TRBD1 (6 bases). CDR1 and CDR2 (germline): MGHRA, YSYEKL. The CDR3 is made up of 14 amino acids. V was cut by 0 bases and J by 8 bases, with 13 bases left in between. CDR3 sequence (DNA): TGCGCCAGCAGCCAAGAGTGGGCAGGGGAAGGCTACACCGTC. This translates into CASSQEWAGEGYTV.

As for this clonotype: The junction departs from germline at one end; a sequencing error may be responsible. The chain uses TRBV18 and TRBJ2-3; the D gene is possibly TRBD1 (5 bases). Germline V CDR1 and CDR2: KGHSH, LQKENI. The CDR3 contains 16 residues. CDR3 amino acids: CASSPRMQGYSDTQYF. The CDR3 DNA reads TGTGCCAGTTCCCCCCGCATGCAGGGTTACTCGGATACACAGTATTTT.

To note about this clonotype: It may be a read error: a sequence one base away is much more abundant. This chain joins TRBV4-2 and TRBJ2-2; perhaps TRBD2 as D (5 bases). Germline V lookup: CDR1 LGHNA, CDR2 YNFKEQ. This CDR3 is built from 15 residues. In DNA, the CDR3 is TGTGCCAGCAGCCCCCCGGGGATAAGGACCGGGGATCTGTTTTTT. Translated: CASSPPGIRTGDLFF.

Points on this clonotype: A much more abundant neighbour one base away suggests this may be a read error. The rearrangement uses TRBV5-1 and TRBJ2-7; no definite D call. The germline V gene encodes CDR1 SGHRS and CDR2 YFSETQ. The CDR3 has 14 amino acids. The CDR3 is CASSLATSSYEQCF. CDR3 bases: TGCGCCAGCAGCTTGGCGACCAGCTCCTACGAGCAGTGCTTC.

The chain combines TRBV29-1 with TRBJ2-1; TRBD2 matches at 7 bases. The J segment lost 11 bases and the V segment lost 4 bases, leaving 17 bases of the junction unmatched. In germline, CDR1 is SQVTM, CDR2 ANQGSEA. The CDR3 spans 15 residues. Here the CDR3 reads CSVGGGVGDYSKQFF. CDR3 coding DNA: TGCAGCGTTGGGGGGGGTGTGGGCGATTACAGTAAGCAGTTCTTC.

In the case of this clonotype: It may be a read error: a sequence one base away is much more abundant. The V gene is TRBV7-8, the J gene TRBJ1-4; 9 bases are a match to TRBD1. CDR3 length equals 14 residues. V lost 5 bases to trimming and J lost 8 bases; unmatched junction nucleotides: 6. CDR1 is SGHVS, CDR2 FQNEAQ, per germline. CDR3 nucleotide sequence: TGTGCCAGCAGCCGTCAGACAGGGGGAGAAAAACTGTTTTTT. Translation: CASSRQTGGEKLFF. The full variable domain, rest sourced from reference TRBV7-8 and TRBJ1-4, is GAGVSQSPRYKVAKRGQDVALRCDPISGHVSLFWYQQALGQGPEFLTYFQNEAQLDKSGLPSDRFFAERPEGSVSTLKIQRTQQEDSAVYLCASSRQTGGEKLFFGSGTQLSVL.

This clonotype was counted a few times. The chain carries TRBV28 and TRBJ1-4; D uncertain. CDR1 and CDR2 (germline): MDHEN, SYDVKM. Trimming took 3 bases from V and 6 from J, leaving 11 bases between them. This CDR3 has 14 residues. The CDR3 coding sequence is TGTGCCAGCAGTTTTATCAGGAATGATGAAAAACTGTTTTTT. Translation: CASSFIRNDEKLFF. The variable domain in full, with the rest retrieved from reference TRBV28 and TRBJ1-4, is DVKVTQSSRYLVKRTGEKVFLECVQDMDHENMFWYRQDPGLGLRLIYFSYDVKMKEKGDIPEGYSVSREKKERFSLILESASTNQTSMYLCASSFIRNDEKLFFGSGTQLSVL.

The count of this clonotype is one. The chain uses TRBV6-1 and TRBJ2-7; perhaps TRBD1 as D (5 bases). This CDR3 region has 13 residues. In germline, CDR1 is MNHNS, CDR2 SASEGT. Trimming took off 8 bases at V and 9 bases at J, with 20 bases between the two ends. The CDR3 loop is CASGKTRGNVQYF. Here the CDR3 DNA reads TGTGCCAGCGGGAAGACAAGGGGAAACGTGCAGTACTTC.

CDR3 coding DNA: TGTGCCAGCAATAAATGGACTACCGGAGAGACCCAGTACTTC. It encodes CASNKWTTGETQYF. J is TRBJ2-5 and V is TRBV12-3 or TRBV12-4, with D possibly matching TRBD2 (6 bases). The V and J ends lost 7 bases and 4 bases respectively, with 16 bases between them. The CDR3 is 14 amino acids.

Many counts were recorded for this clonotype. The chain links TRBV20-1 to TRBJ2-7; 11 bases map to TRBD1. V was pared by 3 bases and J by 2 bases, with 6 bases of the junction left unmatched. Germline lookup yields CDR1 DFQATT and CDR2 SNEGSKA (reference sequence). The CDR3 is made up of 15 amino acids. CDR3 sequence (DNA): TGCAGTGCTAGCTCAGGGACAGGGGGGGCCTACGAGCAGTACTTC. It translates to CSASSGTGGAYEQYF.

This clonotype appeared many times. CDR3 nucleotide sequence: TGTGCCAGCAGCCAAGATCGAAGCAGGAACTATGGCTACACCTTC. As protein: CASSQDRSRNYGYTF. The chain uses TRBV4-2 and TRBJ1-2, with D hard to call. V shed 0 bases and J shed 2 bases, with 10 bases lying between them. CDR1 LGHNA and CDR2 YNFKEQ come from the germline V gene. This CDR3 region has 15 residues.

This clonotype was seen more than once but under ten times. The chain is built from TRBV12-3 or TRBV12-4 and TRBJ2-3; 11 bases match TRBD2. The CDR3 has 16 residues. Losses at the gene ends were 4 bases for V and 6 bases for J; bases not matched to a gene: 9. The CDR3 sequence is CASSSRLAGSMDTQYF. The CDR3 nucleotides are TGTGCCAGCAGTTCAAGACTAGCGGGGAGTATGGATACGCAGTATTTT.

This clonotype was counted at least ten times. This rearrangement joins TRBV10-3 to TRBJ2-3; D may be TRBD1 or TRBD2 (5 bases each). Trimming left V 6 bases short and J 5 bases short, with 15 bases between. This CDR3 contains 14 residues. Germline CDR1 is ENHRY and CDR2 is SYGVKD. The CDR3 spells CAIRDDQRGDTQYF. Here the CDR3 DNA reads TGTGCCATCAGGGATGACCAGAGGGGAGATACGCAGTATTTT.